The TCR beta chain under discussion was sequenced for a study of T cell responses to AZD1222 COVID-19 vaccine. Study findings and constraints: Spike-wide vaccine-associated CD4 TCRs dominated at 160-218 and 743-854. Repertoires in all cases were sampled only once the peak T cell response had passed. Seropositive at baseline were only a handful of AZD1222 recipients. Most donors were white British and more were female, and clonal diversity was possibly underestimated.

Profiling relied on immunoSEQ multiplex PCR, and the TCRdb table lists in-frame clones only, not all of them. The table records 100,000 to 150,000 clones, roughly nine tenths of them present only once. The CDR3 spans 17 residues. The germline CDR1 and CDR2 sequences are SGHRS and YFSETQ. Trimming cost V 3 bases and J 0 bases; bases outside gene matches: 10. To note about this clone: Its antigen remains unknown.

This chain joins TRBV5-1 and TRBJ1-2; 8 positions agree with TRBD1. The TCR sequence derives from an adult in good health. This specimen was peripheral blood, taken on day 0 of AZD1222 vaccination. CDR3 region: CASSSGQGGISNYGYTF. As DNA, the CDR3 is TGCGCCAGCAGCTCTGGACAGGGCGGAATATCTAACTATGGCTACACCTTC.